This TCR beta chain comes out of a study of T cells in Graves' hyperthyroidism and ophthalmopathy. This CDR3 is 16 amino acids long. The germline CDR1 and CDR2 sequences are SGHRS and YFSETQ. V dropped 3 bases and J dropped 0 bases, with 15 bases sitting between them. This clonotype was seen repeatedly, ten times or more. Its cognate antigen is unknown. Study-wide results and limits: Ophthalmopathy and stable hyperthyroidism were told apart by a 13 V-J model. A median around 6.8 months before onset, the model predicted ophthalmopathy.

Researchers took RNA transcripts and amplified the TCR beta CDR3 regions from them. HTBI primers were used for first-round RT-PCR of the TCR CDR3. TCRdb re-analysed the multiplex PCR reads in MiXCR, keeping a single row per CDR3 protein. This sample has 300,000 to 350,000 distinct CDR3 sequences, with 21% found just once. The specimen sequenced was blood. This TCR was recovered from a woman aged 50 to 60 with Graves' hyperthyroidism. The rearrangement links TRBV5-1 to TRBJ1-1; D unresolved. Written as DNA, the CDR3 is TGCGCCAGCAGCTCGGACGGATCGTATATGAACACTGAAGCTTTCTTT. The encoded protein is CASSSDGSYMNTEAFF.